Following are 19 T cell receptor beta chains from one sample sequenced in a study of identical twins. Each CDR3 protein is one row after TCRdb ran MiXCR on the 5' RACE reads. This sample has approximately 530,000 distinct CDR3 sequences; around 22% occur once, and the top ten carry 0.45% to 0.5%. This sample also appeared in a second study, on yellow fever vaccine responses in identical twins.

Material: CD4+ T cells sorted from blood. All receptors come from a woman under 30 in good health.

The chain carries TRBV3-1 and TRBJ2-2; no firm D call. This CDR3 has 15 residues. Germline V CDR1 and CDR2: LGHDT, YNNKEL (reference sequence). The V gene lost 2 bases and the J gene lost 0 bases, with 7 bases spanning the gap. CDR3 DNA sequence: TGTGCCAGCAGCCAAACAGTTTCGAACACCGGGGAGCTGTTTTTT. This gives the protein CASSQTVSNTGELFF.

This chain connects TRBV11-1 to TRBJ2-1; perhaps TRBD2 as D (5 bases). With 1 base removed from V and 0 bases from J, the gap between germline ends came to 22 bases. Germline V gives CDR1 SGHAT, CDR2 FQDESV (reference sequence). The CDR3 loop spans 20 amino acids. The CDR3, as DNA: TGTGCCAGCAGCTTAGTTCGGCAGCTAGCCATTTTGAGCTCCTACAATGAGCAGTTCTTC. It codes for CASSLVRQLAILSSYNEQFF.

The V call is TRBV4-1, the J call TRBJ2-5; D could derive from TRBD1 or TRBD2 (5 bases each). Trimming stripped 1 base from V and 2 bases from J, with 17 bases between. This CDR3 comprises 17 residues. Germline V lookup: CDR1 MGHRA, CDR2 YSYEKL. CDR3 sequence: CASSQVGRARGQETQYF. CDR3 bases: TGCGCCAGCAGCCAAGTAGGCAGGGCGAGGGGACAAGAGACCCAGTACTTC.

This clonotype occurred many times. The rearrangement uses TRBV5-1 and TRBJ2-5, with TRBD2 matching 7 bases. This CDR3 region has 14 residues. CDR1 is SGHRS, CDR2 YFSETQ, per germline. With V trimmed by 2 bases and J by 1 base, 2 bases remained unmatched. The CDR3 reads CASSFGGSQETQYF. The CDR3 DNA follows: TGCGCCAGCAGCTTCGGCGGGAGCCAAGAGACCCAGTACTTC. The full variable domain, in which reference TRBV5-1 and TRBJ2-5 provide the parts outside the CDR3, is KAGVTQTPRYLIKTRGQQVTLSCSPISGHRSVSWYQQTPGQGLQFLFEYFSETQRNKGNFPGRFSGRQFSNSRSEMNVSTLELGDSALYLCASSFGGSQETQYFGPGTRLLVL.

This clonotype was detected a few times. The chain couples TRBV20-1 to TRBJ1-5; 8 nucleotides agree with TRBD1. Germline CDR1 reads DFQATT; CDR2 reads SNEGSKA (reference sequence). The CDR3 covers 16 residues. Trimming removed 0 bases from V and 5 bases from J; junction bases left unmatched: 9. CDR3 protein: CSARERDRGTYQPQHF. The CDR3 nucleotides read TGCAGTGCTAGAGAGCGCGACAGGGGTACGTATCAGCCCCAGCATTTT.

As to this clonotype: The junction and the germline gene differ at one end; a read error may be behind it. The V call is TRBV12-3 or TRBV12-4, the J call TRBJ1-1; D ambiguous. This CDR3 has 14 amino acids. The CDR3 protein is CASSLDTLNTGAFF. In DNA form, the CDR3 reads TGTGCCAGCAGTCTAGACACGTTGAACACTGGAGCTTTCTTT.

A few counts support this clonotype. The rearrangement joins TRBV7-2 to TRBJ2-3; D is possibly TRBD1 or TRBD2 (5 bases each). Germline V gives CDR1 SGHTA, CDR2 FQGNSA. This CDR3 region has 13 residues. V was clipped by 4 bases and J by 5 bases, with 10 bases between them. CDR3 region: CASSSRGVDTQYF. In nucleotides, the CDR3 is TGTGCCAGCAGCTCGCGAGGGGTAGATACGCAGTATTTT.

The chain is built from TRBV29-1 and TRBJ2-7, with D possibly being TRBD1 or TRBD2 (6 bases each). CDR1 and CDR2 (germline): SQVTM, ANQGSEA. The CDR3 runs 14 residues. Trimming shortened V by 7 bases and J by 2 bases, and 18 bases separated the two germline ends. In DNA, the CDR3 is TGCAGCGCCCTGAGGGGGGTGGGGGCCTACGAGCAGTACTTC. Protein product: CSALRGVGAYEQYF.

This clonotype was seen a handful of times. V gene TRBV7-2 combines with J gene TRBJ2-3; TRBD2 might be the D (6 bases). The CDR3 is 16 residues long. V was trimmed by 0 bases and J by 1 base, leaving 11 bases between them. Germline assignment: CDR1 SGHTA and CDR2 FQGNSA. This CDR3 reads CASSLARLAGTDTQYF. The CDR3 DNA sequence: TGTGCCAGCAGCTTAGCGAGGTTAGCGGGCACAGATACGCAGTATTTT.

This clonotype has more than one count but fewer than ten. This chain uses TRBV3-1 with TRBJ2-1; possible D gene TRBD2, 6 bases. The germline gives CDR1 LGHDT, CDR2 YNNKEL (reference sequence). V was trimmed by 0 bases and J by 1 base, leaving 16 bases between them. This CDR3 region has 18 residues. CDR3: CASSQDSSGGVSYNEQFF. The CDR3 DNA follows: TGTGCCAGCAGCCAAGACTCTTCGGGCGGGGTTTCCTACAATGAGCAGTTCTTC.

This clonotype was counted a few times. V is TRBV20-1 and J is TRBJ2-2; D may match TRBD1 or TRBD2 (7 bases each). The CDR3 loop spans 17 amino acids. The V gene lost 0 bases and the J gene lost 0 bases, with 14 bases spanning the gap. Germline CDR1 and CDR2: DFQATT and SNEGSKA (reference sequence). The CDR3 DNA reads TGCAGTGCTAGAGATAGGGGGGGGACAGCGAACACCGGGGAGCTGTTTTTT. Translating it yields CSARDRGGTANTGELFF.

This clonotype was observed a handful of times. This chain links TRBV4-1 with TRBJ2-5; 9 bases align to TRBD2. The J segment lost 3 bases and the V segment lost 1 base, leaving 3 bases of the junction unmatched. From germline, CDR1 is MGHRA and CDR2 YSYEKL. The CDR3 sequence is 15 residues long. DNA of the CDR3: TGCGCCAGCAGCCAAGTCCGACTAGCGGAAGAGACCCAGTACTTC. Translated, it gives CASSQVRLAEETQYF.

The chain has TRBV5-1 and TRBJ2-2; TRBD1 might be the D (5 bases). The CDR3 extends over 14 amino acids. Germline lookup yields CDR1 SGHRS and CDR2 YFSETQ. Deletions cut 4 bases from V and 0 bases from J, with 7 bases between. CDR3: CASSETANTGELFF. The CDR3 DNA reads as TGCGCCAGCAGCGAGACAGCGAACACCGGGGAGCTGTTTTTT. The full variable domain, its missing parts supplied by reference TRBV5-1 and TRBJ2-2, is KAGVTQTPRYLIKTRGQQVTLSCSPISGHRSVSWYQQTPGQGLQFLFEYFSETQRNKGNFPGRFSGRQFSNSRSEMNVSTLELGDSALYLCASSETANTGELFFGEGSRLTVL.

This clonotype has a handful of counts. The chain carries TRBV7-9 and TRBJ2-3; D remains unclear. Germline V gene lookup returns CDR1 SEHNR and CDR2 FQNEAQ (reference sequence). The CDR3 spans 15 residues. V lost 8 bases, J lost 1 base, and 16 bases lay in between. The DNA for the CDR3 is TGTGCCAGCGATCTTGGGCTTTCTGGCACAGATACGCAGTATTTT. Translation: CASDLGLSGTDTQYF.

This clonotype was seen more than once but under ten times. J is TRBJ2-2 and V is TRBV11-2; D is perhaps TRBD1 (6 bases). The germline gives CDR1 SGHAT, CDR2 FQNNGV. Trimming took off 5 bases at V and 0 bases at J, with 13 bases between the two ends. The CDR3 contains 16 residues. CDR3 coding DNA: TGTGCCAGCAGCATCCCCGGGACACCGAACACCGGGGAGCTGTTTTTT. Translating gives CASSIPGTPNTGELFF.

The chain recombines TRBV12-3 or TRBV12-4 with TRBJ2-7; 14 bases are shared with TRBD2. After removal of 6 bases from V and 6 bases from J, the junction contained 10 bases not matched to a gene. This CDR3 contains 16 residues. The CDR3 protein is CASRNRPGLAGAEQYF. As DNA, the CDR3 is TGTGCCAGCAGGAACCGACCGGGACTAGCGGGAGCCGAGCAGTACTTC.

This rearrangement joins TRBV6-1 to TRBJ2-1; no definite D call. The CDR3 has 11 residues. Trimming cost V 1 base and J 6 bases, with 1 base left between them. Per germline, CDR1 MNHNS and CDR2 SASEGT. The CDR3 loop is CASSEVNEQFF. The DNA for the CDR3 is TGTGCCAGCAGTGAAGTCAATGAGCAGTTCTTC.

This clonotype showed up just a few times. The chain links TRBV21-1 to TRBJ2-7. TRBV21-1 has pseudogene status. The CDR3 is made up of 11 amino acids. Here the CDR3 reads CASSKAHEQYF. For the CDR3, the DNA is TGTGCCAGCAGCAAAGCCCACGAGCAGTACTTC.

The chain joins TRBV10-3 to TRBJ2-5; unclear D gene. CDR1 is ENHRY, CDR2 SYGVKD, per germline. This CDR3 comprises 11 residues. V lost 6 bases, J lost 1 base, and 3 bases lay in between. CDR3 in DNA: TGTGCCATCAGGGGCCAAGAGACCCAGTACTTC. Encoded protein: CAIRGQETQYF.